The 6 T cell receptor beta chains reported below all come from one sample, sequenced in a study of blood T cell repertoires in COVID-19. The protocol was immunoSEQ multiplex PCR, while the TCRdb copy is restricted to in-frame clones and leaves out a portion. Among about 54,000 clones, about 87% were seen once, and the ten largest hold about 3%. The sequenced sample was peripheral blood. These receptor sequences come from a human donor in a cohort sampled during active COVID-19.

In DNA form, the CDR3 reads TGTGCCAGCAGGCCACTAGCGGGAGGAGACGAGCAGTACTTC. Translating gives CASRPLAGGDEQYF. The gene calls are TRBV6-6 and TRBJ2-7, with 12 bases matching TRBD2. CDR1 is MNHNY, CDR2 SVGAGI, per germline (reference sequence). J was trimmed by 5 bases and V by 6 bases; bases with no gene match: 5. The CDR3 has 14 amino acids.

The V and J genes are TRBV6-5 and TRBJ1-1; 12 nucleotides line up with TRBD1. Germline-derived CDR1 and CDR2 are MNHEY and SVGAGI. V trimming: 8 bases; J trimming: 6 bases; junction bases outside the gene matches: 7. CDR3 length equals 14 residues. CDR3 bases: TGTGCCAGCTGGGGCGGGACAGGGGGCTCTGAAGCTTTCTTT. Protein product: CASWGGTGGSEAFF.

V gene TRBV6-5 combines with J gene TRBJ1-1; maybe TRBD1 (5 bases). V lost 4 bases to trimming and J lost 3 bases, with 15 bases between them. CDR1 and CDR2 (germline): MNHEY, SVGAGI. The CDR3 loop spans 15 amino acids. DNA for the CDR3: TGTGCCAGCAGTTCAGACAGTGGAACGGACACTGAAGCTTTCTTT. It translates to CASSSDSGTDTEAFF.

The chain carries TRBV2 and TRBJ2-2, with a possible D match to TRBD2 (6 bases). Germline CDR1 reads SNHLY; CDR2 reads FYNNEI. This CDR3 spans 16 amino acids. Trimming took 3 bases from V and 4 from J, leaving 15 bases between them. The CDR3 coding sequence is TGTGCCAGCAGTGATAATCGGATAGCGGTCACCGGGGAGCTGTTTTTT. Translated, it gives CASSDNRIAVTGELFF.

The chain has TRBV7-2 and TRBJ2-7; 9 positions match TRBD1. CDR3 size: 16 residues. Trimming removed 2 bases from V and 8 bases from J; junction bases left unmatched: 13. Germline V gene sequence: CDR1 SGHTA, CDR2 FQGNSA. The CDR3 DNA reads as TGTGCCAGCAGCTTATGGACGGGGACAGGGACGATGAAGCAGTACTTC. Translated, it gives CASSLWTGTGTMKQYF.

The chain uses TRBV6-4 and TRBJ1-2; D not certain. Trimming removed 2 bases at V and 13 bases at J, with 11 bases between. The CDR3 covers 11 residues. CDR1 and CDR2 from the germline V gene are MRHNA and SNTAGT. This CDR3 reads CASSDQVRFTF. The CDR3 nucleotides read TGTGCCAGCAGTGACCAGGTCCGGTTCACCTTC.